Each of the 6 T cell receptor beta chains below was sequenced from the same sample in a study of cytomegalovirus exposure and HLA in healthy donors. The PCR made use of 60 Vbeta and 13 Jbeta primers. Assay: immunoSEQ multiplex PCR; the TCRdb copy retains only in-frame clones and omits some. The sample records approximately 81,000 clones, about 80% being singletons. Sequencing input: PBMCs. These receptor sequences come from a man between 45 and 60 years old in good health and CMV-seropositive.

The chain recombines TRBV7-8 with TRBJ1-4; D may be TRBD1 (6 bases). The germline V gene encodes CDR1 SGHVS and CDR2 FQNEAQ. The CDR3 covers 15 residues. V was clipped by 5 bases and J by 1 base, with 11 bases between them. The CDR3 region has the DNA TGTGCCAGCAGCACCCTACAGGGAACTAATGAAAAACTGTTTTTT. It codes for CASSTLQGTNEKLFF.

The chain carries TRBV21-1 and TRBJ1-5; the table gives TRBD1 as D, unverified against the DNA. TRBV21-1 has pseudogene status. The CDR3 length is 15 residues. CDR3 nucleotide sequence: TGTGCCAGCAGCATAGGACAGGGGGGCAATCAGCCCCAGCATTTT. The encoded protein is CASSIGQGGNQPQHF.

The chain couples TRBV27 to TRBJ2-1, with 14 bases fitting TRBD2. The CDR3 consists of 15 residues. Losses at the gene ends were 7 bases for V and 7 bases for J; bases not matched to a gene: 6. Germline V gene sequence: CDR1 MNHEY, CDR2 SMNVEV (reference sequence). The CDR3 loop reads CASIPWTSGRNEQFF. The CDR3 DNA sequence: TGTGCCAGCATTCCATGGACTAGCGGGAGGAATGAGCAGTTCTTC.

V is TRBV11-2 and J is TRBJ1-5, with 8 bases fitting TRBD1. Germline V gene sequence: CDR1 SGHAT, CDR2 FQNNGV. V dropped 4 bases and J dropped 7; count of bases not matched to a gene: 6. The CDR3 is 14 amino acids. CDR3 sequence: CASSSSNRGQPQHF. The DNA of the CDR3 is TGTGCCAGCAGCTCTAGCAACAGGGGGCAGCCCCAGCATTTT.

V and J are TRBV5-1 and TRBJ2-1; the match to TRBD2 covers 15 bases. V lost 5 bases and J lost 9; bases outside the gene matches: 3. Germline V gene data show CDR1 as SGHRS and CDR2 as YFSETQ. The CDR3 has 14 amino acids. CDR3 residues: CASRKGLAGGEQFF. DNA of the CDR3: TGCGCCAGCAGGAAGGGACTAGCGGGAGGTGAGCAGTTCTTC.

The chain recombines TRBV30 with TRBJ1-2; TRBD1 might be the D (5 bases). V lost 5 bases and J 8 bases, leaving 12 bases between the germline ends. This CDR3 contains 11 residues. Germline V gives CDR1 GTSNPN, CDR2 SVGIG (reference sequence). The chain's CDR3 is CAWVQGRGYTF. The CDR3 DNA reads as TGTGCCTGGGTTCAGGGAAGGGGCTACACCTTC.